The source of this T cell receptor beta chain is a study of blood T cell repertoires in COVID-19. Study in general: The cDNA or gDNA used as material had been derived from T cells, B-cell-depleted T cells, or PBMCs.

Profiling relied on immunoSEQ multiplex PCR, and the TCRdb table lists in-frame clones only, not all of them. The table records 210,000 or so clones, 80% of them present only once. The CDR3 is made up of 16 amino acids. V dropped 5 bases and J dropped 7; count of bases not matched to a gene: 10. Germline values: CDR1 MNHNY, CDR2 SVGAGI (reference sequence). The sample holds a few counts of this clone. The sequenced sample was PBMCs or T cells enriched from blood (not recorded which). This TCR was sampled from a man aged 30-40 years with acute COVID-19. V gene TRBV6-6 combines with J gene TRBJ1-5; 11 bases match TRBD1. The CDR3: CASSPRDRGSGQPQHF. The CDR3, as DNA: TGTGCCAGCAGTCCAAGGGACAGGGGGTCGGGCCAGCCCCAGCATTTT.